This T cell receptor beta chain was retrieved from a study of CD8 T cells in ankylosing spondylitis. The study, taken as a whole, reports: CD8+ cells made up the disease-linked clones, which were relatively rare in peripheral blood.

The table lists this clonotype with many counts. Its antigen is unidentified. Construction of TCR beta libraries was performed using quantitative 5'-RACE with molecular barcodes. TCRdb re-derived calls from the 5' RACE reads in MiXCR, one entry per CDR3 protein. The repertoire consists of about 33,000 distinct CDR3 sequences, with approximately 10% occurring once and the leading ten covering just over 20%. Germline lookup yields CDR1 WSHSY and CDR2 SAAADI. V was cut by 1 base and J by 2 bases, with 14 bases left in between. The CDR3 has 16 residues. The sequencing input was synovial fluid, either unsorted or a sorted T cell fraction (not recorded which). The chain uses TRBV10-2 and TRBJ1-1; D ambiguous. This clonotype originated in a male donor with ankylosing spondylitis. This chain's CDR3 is CASSEYVVPRNTEAFF. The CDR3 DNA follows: TGCGCCAGCAGTGAGTATGTAGTCCCCAGAAACACTGAAGCTTTCTTT.